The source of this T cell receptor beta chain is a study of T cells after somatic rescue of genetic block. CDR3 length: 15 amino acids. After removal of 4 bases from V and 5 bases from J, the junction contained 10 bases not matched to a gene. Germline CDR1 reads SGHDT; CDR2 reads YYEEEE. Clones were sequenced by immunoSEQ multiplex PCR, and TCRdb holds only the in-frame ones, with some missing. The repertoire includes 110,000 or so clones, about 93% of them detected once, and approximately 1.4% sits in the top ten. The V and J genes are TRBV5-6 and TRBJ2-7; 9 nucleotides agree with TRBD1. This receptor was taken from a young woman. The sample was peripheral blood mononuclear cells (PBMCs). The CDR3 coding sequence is TGTGCCAGCAGCATCGGGACAGGGTCGGTCCACGAGCAGTACTTC. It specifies CASSIGTGSVHEQYF. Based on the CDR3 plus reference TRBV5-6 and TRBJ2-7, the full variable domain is DAGVTQSPTHLIKTRGQQVTLRCSPKSGHDTVSWYQQALGQGPQFIFQYYEEEERQRGNFPDRFSGHQFPNYSSELNVNALLLGDSALYLCASSIGTGSVHEQYFGPGTRLTVT.